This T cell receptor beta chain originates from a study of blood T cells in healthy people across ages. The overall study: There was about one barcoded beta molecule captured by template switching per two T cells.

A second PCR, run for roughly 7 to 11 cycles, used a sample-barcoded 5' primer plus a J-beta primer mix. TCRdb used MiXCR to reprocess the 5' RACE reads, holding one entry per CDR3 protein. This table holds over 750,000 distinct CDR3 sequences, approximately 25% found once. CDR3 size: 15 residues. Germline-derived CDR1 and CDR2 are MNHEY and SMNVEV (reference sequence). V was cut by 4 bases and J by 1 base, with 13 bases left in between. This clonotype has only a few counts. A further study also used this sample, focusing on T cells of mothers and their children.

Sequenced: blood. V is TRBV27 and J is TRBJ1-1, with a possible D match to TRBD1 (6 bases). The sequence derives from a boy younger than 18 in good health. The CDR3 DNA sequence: TGTGCCAGCAGTTGGACCGGGGGCGGGAACACTGAAGCTTTCTTT. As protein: CASSWTGGGNTEAFF.